The source of this T cell receptor (beta chain) is a study of blood T cell repertoires in COVID-19. Generated by immunoSEQ multiplex PCR, the TCRdb table keeps only in-frame clones and is missing some. The sample yields about 380,000 clones, roughly 85% seen once. The germline gives CDR1 MGHDK, CDR2 SYGVNS. The trim removed 4 bases at V and 1 base at J, leaving 3 bases unmatched. The CDR3 covers 14 residues. This TCR derives from a woman younger than 30 with acute or convalescent COVID-19. Sequencing was performed on peripheral blood. The V and J genes are TRBV25-1 and TRBJ1-1; 7 positions match TRBD1. The CDR3 region is CASSATGWNTEAFF. The CDR3 DNA is TGTGCCAGCAGTGCGACAGGGTGGAACACTGAAGCTTTCTTT.